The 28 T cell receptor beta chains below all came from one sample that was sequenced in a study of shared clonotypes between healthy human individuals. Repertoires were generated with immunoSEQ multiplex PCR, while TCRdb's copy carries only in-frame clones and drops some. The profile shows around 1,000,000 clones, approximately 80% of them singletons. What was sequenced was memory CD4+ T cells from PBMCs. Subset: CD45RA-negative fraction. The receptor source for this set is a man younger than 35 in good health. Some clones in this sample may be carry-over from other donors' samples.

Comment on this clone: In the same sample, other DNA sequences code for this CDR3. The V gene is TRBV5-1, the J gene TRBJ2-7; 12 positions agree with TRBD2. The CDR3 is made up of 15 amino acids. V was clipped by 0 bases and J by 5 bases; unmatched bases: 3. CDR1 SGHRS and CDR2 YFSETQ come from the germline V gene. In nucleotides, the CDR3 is TGCGCCAGCAGCTTGGGACTAGCGGGAGTTGACGAGCAGTACTTC. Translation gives CASSLGLAGVDEQYF.

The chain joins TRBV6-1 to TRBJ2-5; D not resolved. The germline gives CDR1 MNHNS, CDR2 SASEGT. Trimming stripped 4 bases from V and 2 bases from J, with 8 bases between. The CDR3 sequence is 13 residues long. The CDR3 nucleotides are TGTGCCAGCAGTGTGGTCCGGCAAGAGACCCAGTACTTC. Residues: CASSVVRQETQYF.

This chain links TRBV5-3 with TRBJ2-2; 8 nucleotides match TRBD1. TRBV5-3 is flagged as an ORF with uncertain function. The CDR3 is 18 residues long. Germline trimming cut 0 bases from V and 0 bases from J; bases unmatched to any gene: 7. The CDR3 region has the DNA TGTGCCAGAAGCTTGGGGTCGGGCAGGGGGCCGAACACCGGGGAGCTGTTTTTT. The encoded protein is CARSLGSGRGPNTGELFF.

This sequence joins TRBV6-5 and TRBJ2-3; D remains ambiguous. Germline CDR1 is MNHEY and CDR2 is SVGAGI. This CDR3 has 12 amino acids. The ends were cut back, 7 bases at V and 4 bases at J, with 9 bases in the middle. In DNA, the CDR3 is TGTGCCAGCAAGGGTCCGGCAGATACGCAGTATTTT. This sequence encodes CASKGPADTQYF.

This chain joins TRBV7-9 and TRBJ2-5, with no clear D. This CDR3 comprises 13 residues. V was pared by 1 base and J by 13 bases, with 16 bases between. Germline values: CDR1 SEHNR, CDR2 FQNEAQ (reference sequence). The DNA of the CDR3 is TGTGCCAGCAGCTTAGGGGTTGGGCCCAGGCCGTACTTC. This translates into CASSLGVGPRPYF.

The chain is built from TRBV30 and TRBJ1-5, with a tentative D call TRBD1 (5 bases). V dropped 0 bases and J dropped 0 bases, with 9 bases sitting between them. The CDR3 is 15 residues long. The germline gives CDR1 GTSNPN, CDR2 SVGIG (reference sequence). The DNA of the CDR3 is TGTGCCTGGAGTGTACAGGCCTATAGCAATCAGCCCCAGCATTTT. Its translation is CAWSVQAYSNQPQHF.

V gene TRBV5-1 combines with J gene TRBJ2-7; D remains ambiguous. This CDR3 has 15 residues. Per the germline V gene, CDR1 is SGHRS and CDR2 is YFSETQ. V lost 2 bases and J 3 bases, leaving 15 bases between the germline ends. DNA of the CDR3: TGCGCCAGCAGCTTCTTAGATTATAAGAACTACGAGCAGTACTTC. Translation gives CASSFLDYKNYEQYF.

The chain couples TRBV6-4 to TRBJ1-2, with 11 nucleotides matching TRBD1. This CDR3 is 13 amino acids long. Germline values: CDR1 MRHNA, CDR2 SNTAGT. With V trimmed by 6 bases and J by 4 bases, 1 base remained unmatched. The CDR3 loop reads CASRGTGGYGYTF. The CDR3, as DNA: TGTGCCAGCAGGGGGACAGGGGGCTATGGCTACACCTTC.

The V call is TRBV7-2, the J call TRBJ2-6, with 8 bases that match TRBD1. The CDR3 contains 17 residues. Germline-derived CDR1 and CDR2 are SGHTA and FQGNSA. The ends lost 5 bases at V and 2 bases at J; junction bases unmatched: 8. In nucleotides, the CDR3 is TGTGCCAGCAGCCCTCGCATACAGGGGGCTGGGGCCAACGTCCTGACTTTC. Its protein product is CASSPRIQGAGANVLTF.

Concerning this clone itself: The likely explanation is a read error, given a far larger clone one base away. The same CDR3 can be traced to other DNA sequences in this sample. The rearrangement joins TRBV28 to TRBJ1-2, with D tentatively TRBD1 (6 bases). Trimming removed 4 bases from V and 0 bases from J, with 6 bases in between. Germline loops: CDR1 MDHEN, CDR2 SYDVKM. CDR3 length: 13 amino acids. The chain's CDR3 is CASSWTANYGYTF. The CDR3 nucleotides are TGTGCCAGCAGTTGGACAGCTAACTATGGCTACACCTTC.

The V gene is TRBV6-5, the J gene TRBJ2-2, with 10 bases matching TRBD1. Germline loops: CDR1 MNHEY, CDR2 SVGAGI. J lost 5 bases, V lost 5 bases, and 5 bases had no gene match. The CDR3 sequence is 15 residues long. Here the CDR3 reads CASSPRQGATGELFF. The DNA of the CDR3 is TGTGCCAGCAGTCCCCGACAGGGGGCGACCGGGGAGCTGTTTTTT.

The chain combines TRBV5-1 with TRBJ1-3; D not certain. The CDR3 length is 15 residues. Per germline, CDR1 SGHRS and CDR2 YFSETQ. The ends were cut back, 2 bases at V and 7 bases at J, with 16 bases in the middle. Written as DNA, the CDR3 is TGCGCCAGCAGCTTCCGGACTGCCACCGGTAACACCATATATTTT. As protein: CASSFRTATGNTIYF.

The CDR3 protein is CASSIYGEETQYF. DNA of the CDR3: TGTGCCAGCAGCATCTACGGGGAGGAGACCCAGTACTTC. The chain is built from TRBV5-4 and TRBJ2-5, with D maybe TRBD2 (5 bases). V was cut by 4 bases and J by 5 bases, with 12 bases left in between. Germline V gene sequence: CDR1 SGHNT, CDR2 YYREEE (reference sequence). This CDR3 has 13 amino acids.

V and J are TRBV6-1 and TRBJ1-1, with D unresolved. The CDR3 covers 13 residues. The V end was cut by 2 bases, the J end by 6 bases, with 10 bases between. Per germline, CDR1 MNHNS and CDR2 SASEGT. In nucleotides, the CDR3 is TGTGCCAGCAGTGAAAATAGGTCACCTGAAGCTTTCTTT. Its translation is CASSENRSPEAFF.

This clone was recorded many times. The CDR3 here is CSVYGTSIYNEQFF. Written as DNA, the CDR3 is TGCAGCGTGTACGGGACTAGCATCTACAATGAGCAGTTCTTC. V and J are TRBV29-1 and TRBJ2-1, with TRBD2 matching 9 bases. The CDR3 is 14 residues long. V lost 6 bases to trimming and J lost 3 bases; unmatched junction nucleotides: 6. Germline CDR1 reads SQVTM; CDR2 reads ANQGSEA.

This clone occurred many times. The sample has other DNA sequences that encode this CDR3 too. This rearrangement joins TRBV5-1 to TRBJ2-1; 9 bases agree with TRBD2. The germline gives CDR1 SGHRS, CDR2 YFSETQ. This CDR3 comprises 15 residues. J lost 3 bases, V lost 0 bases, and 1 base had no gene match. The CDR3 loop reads CASSLVAGVYNEQFF. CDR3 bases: TGCGCCAGCAGCTTGGTAGCGGGGGTCTACAATGAGCAGTTCTTC.

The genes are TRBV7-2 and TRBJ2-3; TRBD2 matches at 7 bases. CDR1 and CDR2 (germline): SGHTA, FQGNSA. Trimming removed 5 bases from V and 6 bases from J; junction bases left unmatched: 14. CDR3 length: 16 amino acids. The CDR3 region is CASSPRRLAAPDTQYF. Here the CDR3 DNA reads TGTGCCAGCAGCCCCCGAAGGCTAGCGGCCCCGGATACGCAGTATTTT.

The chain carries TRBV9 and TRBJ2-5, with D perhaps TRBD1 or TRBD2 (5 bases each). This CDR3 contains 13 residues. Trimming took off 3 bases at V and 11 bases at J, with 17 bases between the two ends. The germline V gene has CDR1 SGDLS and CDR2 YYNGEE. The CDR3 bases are TGTGCCAGCAGCGAAGCCCCCCGAGGGGCTCAGTACTTC. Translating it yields CASSEAPRGAQYF.

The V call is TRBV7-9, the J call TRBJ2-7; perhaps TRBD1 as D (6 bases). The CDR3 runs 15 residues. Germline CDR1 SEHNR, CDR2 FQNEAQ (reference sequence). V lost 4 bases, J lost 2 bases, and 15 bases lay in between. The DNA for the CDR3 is TGTGCCAGCAGCTCCAGGGGCCCACTTACCTACGAGCAGTACTTC. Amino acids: CASSSRGPLTYEQYF.

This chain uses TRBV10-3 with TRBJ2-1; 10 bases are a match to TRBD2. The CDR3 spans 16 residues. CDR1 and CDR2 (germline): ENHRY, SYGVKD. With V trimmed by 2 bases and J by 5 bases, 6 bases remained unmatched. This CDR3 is CAISEVASGSHNEQFF. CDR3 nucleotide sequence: TGTGCCATCAGTGAGGTGGCTAGCGGGAGCCACAATGAGCAGTTCTTC.

CDR3 residues: CASRRPLEETQYF. Written as DNA, the CDR3 is TGTGCCAGCAGGCGGCCGCTGGAAGAGACCCAGTACTTC. V usage is TRBV5-6 and J usage is TRBJ2-5, with D unclear. Trimming removed 5 bases from V and 3 bases from J, with 11 bases in between. Germline CDR1 and CDR2: SGHDT and YYEEEE. The CDR3 has 13 residues.

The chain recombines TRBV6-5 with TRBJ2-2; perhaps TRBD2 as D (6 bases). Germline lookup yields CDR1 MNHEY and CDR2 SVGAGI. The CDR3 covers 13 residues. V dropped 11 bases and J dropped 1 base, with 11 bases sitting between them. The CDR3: CACRRGNTGELFF. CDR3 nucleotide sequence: TGTGCCTGCCGGAGGGGGAACACCGGGGAGCTGTTTTTT.

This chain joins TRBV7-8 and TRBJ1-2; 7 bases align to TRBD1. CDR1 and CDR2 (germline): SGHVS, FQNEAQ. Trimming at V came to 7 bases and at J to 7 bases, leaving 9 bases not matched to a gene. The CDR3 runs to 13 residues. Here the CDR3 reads CASNRQGEGGYTF. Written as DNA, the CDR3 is TGTGCCAGCAACCGACAGGGAGAGGGTGGCTACACCTTC.

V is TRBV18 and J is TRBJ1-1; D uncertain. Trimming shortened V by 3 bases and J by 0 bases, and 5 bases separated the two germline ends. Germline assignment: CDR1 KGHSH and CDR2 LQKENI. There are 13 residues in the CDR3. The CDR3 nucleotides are TGTGCCAGCTCACCGCACTTGAACACTGAAGCTTTCTTT. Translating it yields CASSPHLNTEAFF.

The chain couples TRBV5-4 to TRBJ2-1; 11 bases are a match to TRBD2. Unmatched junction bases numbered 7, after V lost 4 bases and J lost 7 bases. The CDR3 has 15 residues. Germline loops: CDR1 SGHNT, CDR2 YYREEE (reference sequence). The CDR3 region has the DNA TGTGCCAGCAGCACACTAGCGGGAGCGGGGAATGAGCAGTTCTTC. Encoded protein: CASSTLAGAGNEQFF. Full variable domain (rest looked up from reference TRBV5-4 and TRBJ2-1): ETGVTQSPTHLIKTRGQQVTLRCSSQSGHNTVSWYQQALGQGPQFIFQYYREEENGRGNFPPRFSGLQFPNYSSELNVNALELDDSALYLCASSTLAGAGNEQFFGPGTRLTVL.

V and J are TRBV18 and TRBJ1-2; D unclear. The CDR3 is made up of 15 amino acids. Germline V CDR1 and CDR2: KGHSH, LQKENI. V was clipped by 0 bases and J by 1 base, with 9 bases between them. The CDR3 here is CASSPPGGFNYGYTF. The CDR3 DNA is TGTGCCAGCTCACCACCAGGAGGGTTTAACTATGGCTACACCTTC.

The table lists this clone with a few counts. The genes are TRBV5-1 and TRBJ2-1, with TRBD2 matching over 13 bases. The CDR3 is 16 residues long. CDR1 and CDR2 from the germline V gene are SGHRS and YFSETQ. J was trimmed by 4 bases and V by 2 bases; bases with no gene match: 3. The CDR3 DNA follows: TGCGCCAGCAGCTTCGGGACTAGCGGGAATTACAATGAGCAGTTCTTC. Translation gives CASSFGTSGNYNEQFF.

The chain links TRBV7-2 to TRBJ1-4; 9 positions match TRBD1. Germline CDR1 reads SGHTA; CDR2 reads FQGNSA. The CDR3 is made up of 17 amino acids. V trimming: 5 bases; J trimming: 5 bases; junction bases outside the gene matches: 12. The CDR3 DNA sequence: TGTGCCAGCAGCCGTGGGCCTGTGACAGGGGGAAATGAAAAACTGTTTTTT. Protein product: CASSRGPVTGGNEKLFF.